The entry below gives a single TCR beta chain sequence along with its context. This sample is drawn from a study of blood T cell repertoires in COVID-19. Study summary: The United States, Italy and Spain provided the acute and convalescent COVID-19 samples. The cDNA or gDNA used as material had been derived from T cells, B-cell-depleted T cells, or PBMCs.

V dropped 6 bases and J dropped 3; count of bases not matched to a gene: 12. This CDR3 contains 15 residues. Per germline, CDR1 SGHDT and CDR2 YYEEEE. Here immunoSEQ multiplex PCR was the method, and the copy in TCRdb shows in-frame clones only, minus some. The sample records about 410,000 clones, 75% to 90% being singletons. This chain uses TRBV5-6 with TRBJ2-7; 7 bases line up with TRBD2. The sequence was collected from a woman aged 25 to 39 with active or convalescent COVID-19. Sequencing was performed on peripheral blood. The CDR3 DNA sequence: TGTGCCAGCACCCGACGGGAGGAAGGGGACTACGAGCAGTACTTC. It encodes CASTRREEGDYEQYF.